Shown below are 17 T cell receptor beta chains from a single sample sequenced in a study of T cell changes during pregnancy in multiple sclerosis. Sequenced by immunoSEQ multiplex PCR; TCRdb stores in-frame clones only, minus some. Of more than 85,000 clones listed, around 95% are singletons. The source was peripheral blood, collected in the third trimester of pregnancy. The receptor source for this set is a female donor in good health, enrolled as a control in a pregnancy study.

This sequence joins TRBV7-9 and TRBJ2-5; 11 bases map to TRBD2. This CDR3 has 18 residues. Trimming cost V 6 bases and J 1 base; bases outside gene matches: 13. Germline CDR1 SEHNR, CDR2 FQNEAQ (reference sequence). CDR3 DNA: TGTGCCAGCAGTTTACCTATCCGACTAGCGGGACGCCAAGAGACCCAGTACTTC. Its translation is CASSLPIRLAGRQETQYF.

The J gene is TRBJ2-1, the V gene TRBV19, with D hard to call. This CDR3 region has 11 residues. V was cut by 5 bases and J by 15 bases, with 14 bases left in between. Germline CDR1 LNHDA, CDR2 SQIVND (reference sequence). The CDR3 sequence is CASSSENHPFF. For the CDR3, the DNA is TGTGCCAGTAGTTCTGAGAACCACCCGTTCTTC. Based on the CDR3 plus reference TRBV19 and TRBJ2-1, the full variable domain is DGGITQSPKYLFRKEGQNVTLSCEQNLNHDAMYWYRQDPGQGLRLIYYSQIVNDFQKGDIAEGYSVSREKKESFPLTVTSAQKNPTAFYLCASSSENHPFFGPGTRLTVL.

The rearrangement joins TRBV6-5 to TRBJ1-2; 12 bases map to TRBD1. The CDR3 covers 15 residues. The V gene's germline CDR1 is MNHEY and CDR2 SVGAGI. J lost 5 bases, V lost 2 bases, and 3 bases had no gene match. The CDR3 sequence is CASSYKGQGAYGYTF. Here the CDR3 DNA reads TGTGCCAGCAGTTACAAGGGACAGGGGGCTTATGGCTACACCTTC.

V and J are TRBV9 and TRBJ2-3, with D maybe TRBD1 (6 bases). CDR1 and CDR2 from the germline V gene are SGDLS and YYNGEE. V gave up 3 bases and J gave up 0 bases, with 11 bases separating them. The CDR3 consists of 15 residues. CDR3 sequence reads: CASSEATGSTDTQYF. CDR3 nucleotides: TGTGCCAGCAGCGAGGCGACAGGAAGCACAGATACGCAGTATTTT.

The chain carries TRBV28 and TRBJ2-5; 9 nucleotides align to TRBD1. Unmatched junction bases numbered 9, after V lost 5 bases and J lost 2 bases. The CDR3 has 16 residues. Germline assignment: CDR1 MDHEN and CDR2 SYDVKM. The CDR3 here is CASSGNRGREQETQYF. The CDR3 coding sequence is TGTGCCAGCAGTGGCAACAGGGGGCGAGAGCAAGAGACCCAGTACTTC.

This clone is a singleton in its sample. In DNA form, the CDR3 reads TGTGCCAGTAGTAAGGGACAGGGATCACCCTACGAGCAGTACTTC. Encoded protein: CASSKGQGSPYEQYF. The chain carries TRBV19 and TRBJ2-7; 9 bases agree with TRBD1. Germline CDR1 reads LNHDA; CDR2 reads SQIVND (reference sequence). Trimming removed 4 bases from V and 2 bases from J; junction bases left unmatched: 6. This CDR3 is built from 15 residues.

The chain recombines TRBV25-1 with TRBJ2-3, with 7 bases aligning to TRBD1. The CDR3 is 16 amino acids. Germline V lookup: CDR1 MGHDK, CDR2 SYGVNS. V was clipped by 6 bases and J by 5 bases; unmatched bases: 14. Here the CDR3 DNA reads TGTGCCAGCAGCTCCAGCTCAGGGGGTGTAGGAGATACGCAGTATTTT. The encoded protein is CASSSSSGGVGDTQYF.

V usage is TRBV18 and J usage is TRBJ2-5, with 7 bases matching TRBD2. Germline V gene lookup returns CDR1 KGHSH and CDR2 LQKENI. The CDR3 runs 16 residues. The V and J ends lost 5 bases and 5 bases, in that order; junction bases with no gene match: 14. CDR3 amino acids: CASSGVASGPAETQYF. In nucleotides, the CDR3 is TGTGCCAGCTCAGGGGTGGCTAGCGGCCCTGCGGAGACCCAGTACTTC.

The CDR3 is CASSPVMNTEAFF. Here the CDR3 DNA reads TGTGCCAGCAGTCCAGTCATGAACACTGAAGCTTTCTTT. V gene TRBV28 combines with J gene TRBJ1-1; unclear D gene. CDR3 length: 13 amino acids. The ends were cut back, 5 bases at V and 0 bases at J, with 7 bases in the middle. Per the germline V gene, CDR1 is MDHEN and CDR2 is SYDVKM.

The rearrangement links TRBV5-1 to TRBJ2-7; 9 bases map to TRBD1. The length of the CDR3 is 14 residues. The germline V gene has CDR1 SGHRS and CDR2 YFSETQ. The junction had 4 bases not matched to a gene; V was cut back by 4 bases and J by 2 bases. The CDR3, as DNA: TGCGCCAGCAGCCCAGGACAGGGGCCCTACGAGCAGTACTTC. Translated: CASSPGQGPYEQYF.

The V and J genes are TRBV7-8 and TRBJ2-1, with a possible D match to TRBD1 (6 bases). V lost 5 bases to trimming and J lost 8 bases, with 13 bases between them. CDR3 length: 13 residues. Germline V gives CDR1 SGHVS, CDR2 FQNEAQ. The CDR3 sequence: CASSLDRLYEQFF. CDR3 DNA sequence: TGTGCCAGCAGCCTCGACAGGCTCTATGAGCAGTTCTTC.

This rearrangement joins TRBV5-6 to TRBJ1-5, with a weak D call TRBD1 (6 bases). V lost 1 base to trimming and J lost 2 bases, with 13 bases between them. The CDR3 is made up of 16 amino acids. Germline loops: CDR1 SGHDT, CDR2 YYEEEE. The DNA for the CDR3 is TGTGCCAGCAGCTTGTTCAGGGGAACAGGCAATCAGCCCCAGCATTTT. Translation gives CASSLFRGTGNQPQHF.

The chain is built from TRBV7-9 and TRBJ1-2, with D perhaps matching TRBD1 (6 bases). Germline assignment: CDR1 SEHNR and CDR2 FQNEAQ (reference sequence). The CDR3 runs 13 residues. V lost 1 base and J lost 5, with 8 bases in between. CDR3 nucleotides: TGTGCCAGCAGCTTAGGGGACACGTATGGCTACACCTTC. Its protein product is CASSLGDTYGYTF.

The V and J genes are TRBV28 and TRBJ2-4, with 9 bases aligning to TRBD1. With 4 bases clipped from V and 7 bases from J, the junction kept 11 bases outside the gene matches. The germline gives CDR1 MDHEN, CDR2 SYDVKM. The CDR3 is 16 amino acids. Here the CDR3 reads CASSYPPGQGINIQYF. The CDR3 bases are TGTGCCAGCAGTTACCCTCCGGGACAGGGTATTAACATTCAGTACTTC.

The chain couples TRBV27 to TRBJ2-5; 8 positions match TRBD1. The junction had 4 bases not matched to a gene; V was cut back by 0 bases and J by 7 bases. The CDR3 has 14 amino acids. CDR1 and CDR2 (germline): MNHEY, SMNVEV (reference sequence). The CDR3 here is CASSLSSQGATQYF. The CDR3 region has the DNA TGTGCCAGCAGTTTATCAAGCCAGGGGGCGACCCAGTACTTC.

This clone was counted between two and nine times. This sequence joins TRBV4-1 and TRBJ1-5; a possible D gene is TRBD1 (5 bases). The CDR3 totals 15 residues. The V gene lost 2 bases and the J gene lost 7 bases, with 15 bases spanning the gap. CDR1 and CDR2 from the germline V gene are MGHRA and YSYEKL. The CDR3 DNA is TGCGCCAGCAGCCAATTTCCGACAGTTGGGCAGCCCCAGCATTTT. Protein product: CASSQFPTVGQPQHF.

The CDR3 protein is CASSLVSSGHNEQFF. The CDR3 region has the DNA TGTGCCAGCAGCTTGGTGTCTAGCGGCCACAATGAGCAGTTCTTC. This chain connects TRBV5-4 to TRBJ2-1, with 7 bases identical to TRBD2. The CDR3 is made up of 15 amino acids. Germline trimming cut 0 bases from V and 5 bases from J; bases unmatched to any gene: 5. From germline, CDR1 is SGHNT and CDR2 YYREEE (reference sequence).